Listed below are T cell receptor beta chains from one sample, sequenced in a study of CD8 T cells in ankylosing spondylitis. One entry per CDR3 protein results from TCRdb running MiXCR on the 5' RACE reads. The profile shows 750,000 to 850,000 distinct CDR3 sequences, roughly 12% of them singletons. The sample taken for sequencing was blood, either unsorted or a sorted T cell fraction (not recorded which). The receptors derive from a male donor with ankylosing spondylitis. Each CDR3 is given with its conserved first and last residue. The D gene is left open where the match is weak. Size is omitted from some rows. Given values are once, few, many or a class for expanded clones.

D gene	J gene	V gene	clone size	CDR3 protein	CDR3 DNA
TRBD2	TRBJ2-7	TRBV20-1	few	CSARGGLAGGNEQYF	TGCAGTGCTAGAGGGGGACTAGCGGGAGGGAACGAGCAGTACTTC
TRBD1	TRBJ2-1	TRBV24-1	few	CATGRQGVYNEQFF	TGTGCCACCGGAAGACAGGGGGTCTACAATGAGCAGTTCTTC
TRBD2	TRBJ2-5	TRBV10-3	many	CAITSGGETQYF	TGTGCCATAACTAGCGGTGGGGAGACCCAGTACTTC
.	TRBJ2-7	TRBV4-3	.	CASSQDPRGEQYF	TGCGCCAGCAGCCAAGACCCCAGGGGCGAGCAGTACTTC
.	TRBJ2-5	TRBV10-3	many	CAISESLPGETQYF	TGTGCCATCAGTGAGTCCTTACCGGGGGAGACCCAGTACTTC
.	TRBJ1-1	TRBV7-2	.	CASSPRDRSTEAFF	TGTGCCAGCAGCCCTAGGGACCGAAGCACTGAAGCTTTCTTT
TRBD1	TRBJ1-6	TRBV10-3	many	CAISGTGDASPLHF	TGTGCCATCAGTGGGACAGGGGACGCTTCACCCCTCCACTTT
.	TRBJ2-3	TRBV20-1	few	CSAPSRGARTDTQYF	TGCAGTGCTCCGTCCCGGGGGGCCCGCACAGATACGCAGTATTTT
.	TRBJ1-4	TRBV7-2	.	CASSLAGAGEKLFF	TGTGCCAGCAGCTTAGCCGGGGCGGGAGAAAAACTGTTTTTT
.	TRBJ2-3	TRBV4-1	few	CASSQAGFLRNTQYF	TGCGCCAGCAGCCAAGCGGGGTTCCTCCGAAATACGCAGTATTTT
TRBD1	TRBJ2-7	TRBV12-3/TRBV12-4	many	CASSIPGQSYEQYF	TGTGCCAGCAGTATCCCGGGACAGAGCTACGAGCAGTACTTC
.	TRBJ2-1	TRBV12-3/TRBV12-4	.	CASSLASTYNEQFF	TGTGCCAGCAGTTTAGCATCCACATACAATGAGCAGTTCTTC
.	TRBJ1-1	TRBV29-1	many	CSAGQTMNTEAFF	TGCAGCGCCGGACAGACGATGAACACTGAAGCTTTCTTT
.	TRBJ2-3	TRBV7-9	.	CASSAMDGRGRTQYF	TGTGCCAGCAGCGCCATGGACGGAAGGGGAAGAACGCAGTATTTT
.	TRBJ1-2	TRBV20-1	many	CSAKSVGAGDYGYTF	TGCAGTGCTAAAAGTGTGGGAGCGGGAGACTATGGCTACACCTTC
TRBD2	TRBJ2-2	TRBV20-1	few	CSARRGVVTGELFF	TGCAGTGCTAGACGGGGGGTAGTCACCGGGGAGCTGTTTTTT
TRBD2	TRBJ2-5	TRBV29-1	many	CSVASGIETQYF	TGCAGCGTGGCCAGCGGGATTGAGACCCAGTACTTC
TRBD2	TRBJ2-3	TRBV10-1	.	CANSQRLAGNNKYF	TGCGCCAACAGCCAACGACTAGCGGGAAATAATAAGTATTTT
.	TRBJ2-4	TRBV6-2/TRBV6-3	few	CASTSGNIQYF	TGTGCCAGCACCTCGGGGAACATTCAGTACTTC
TRBD2	TRBJ2-7	TRBV6-1	.	CASRSPGRSYEQYF	TGTGCCAGCAGAAGCCCCGGGAGGTCCTACGAGCAGTACTTC
.	TRBJ1-3	TRBV6-1	.	CASSEAWGSSGNTIYF	TGTGCCAGCAGTGAAGCGTGGGGGAGCTCTGGAAACACCATATATTTT
TRBD1	TRBJ2-1	TRBV20-1	few	CSASYGQGGHEQFF	TGCAGTGCTAGCTATGGACAGGGTGGGCATGAGCAGTTCTTC
.	TRBJ2-4	TRBV7-9	few	CASTVIGLAKNIQYF	TGTGCCAGCACCGTGATAGGATTAGCCAAAAACATTCAGTACTTC
TRBD2	TRBJ2-7	TRBV20-1	many	CSAGLAGGLYEQYF	TGCAGTGCGGGACTAGCGGGGGGCCTCTACGAGCAGTACTTC
.	TRBJ2-7	TRBV6-2/TRBV6-3	few	CASNELRDEQYF	TGTGCCAGCAACGAGCTCAGAGACGAGCAGTACTTC
.	TRBJ2-1	TRBV24-1	.	CATSDPAAEGNDRYNEQFF	TGTGCCACCAGTGATCCCGCCGCGGAGGGGAATGACCGCTACAATGAGCAGTTCTTC
TRBD2	TRBJ2-3	TRBV7-2	.	CASSPPSGGGTDTQYF	TGTGCCAGCAGCCCACCGAGCGGGGGCGGCACAGATACGCAGTATTTT
.	TRBJ2-7	TRBV7-2	few	CASSLRGRADYEQYF	TGTGCCAGCAGCTTAAGGGGAAGGGCGGACTACGAGCAGTACTTC
TRBD1	TRBJ2-5	TRBV5-1	few	CASSLLGQKQETQYF	TGCGCCAGCAGCTTGTTGGGACAGAAACAAGAGACCCAGTACTTC
.	TRBJ2-7	TRBV20-1	few	CSAKTDAYEQYF	TGCAGTGCCAAGACTGACGCCTACGAGCAGTACTTC
.	TRBJ2-7	TRBV20-1	.	CSATSIGDEQYF	TGCAGTGCTACCTCGATAGGAGACGAGCAGTACTTC
TRBD1	TRBJ1-2	TRBV20-1	many	CSAREGQGLGYTF	TGCAGTGCTAGGGAGGGACAGGGCCTTGGCTACACCTTC
TRBD2	TRBJ2-7	TRBV20-1	.	CSARIAGVFHEQYF	TGCAGTGCTAGGATAGCGGGAGTATTCCACGAGCAGTACTTC
.	TRBJ2-7	TRBV28	.	CASSWGARQAQYF	TGTGCCAGCAGTTGGGGGGCACGTCAAGCGCAGTACTTC
.	TRBJ2-7	TRBV20-1	.	CSATRTSSEQYF	TGCAGTGCTACTAGGACCTCGTCCGAGCAGTACTTC
.	TRBJ2-3	TRBV28	few	CASSFGRPADTQYF	TGTGCCAGCAGTTTCGGACGGCCGGCAGATACGCAGTATTTT
.	TRBJ1-1	TRBV20-1	few	CSAYTGRNTEAFF	TGCAGTGCTTATACAGGGCGGAACACTGAAGCTTTCTTT